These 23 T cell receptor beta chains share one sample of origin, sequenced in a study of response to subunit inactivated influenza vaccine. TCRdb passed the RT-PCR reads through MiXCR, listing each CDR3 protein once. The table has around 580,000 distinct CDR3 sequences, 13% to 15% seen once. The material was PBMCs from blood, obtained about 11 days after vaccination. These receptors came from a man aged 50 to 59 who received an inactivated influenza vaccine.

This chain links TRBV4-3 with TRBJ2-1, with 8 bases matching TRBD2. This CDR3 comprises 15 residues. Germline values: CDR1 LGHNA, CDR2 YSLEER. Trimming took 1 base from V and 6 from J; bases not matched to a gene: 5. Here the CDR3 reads CASSQAGGPRNEQFF. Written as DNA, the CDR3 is TGCGCCAGCAGCCAAGCGGGGGGGCCCCGCAATGAGCAGTTCTTC.

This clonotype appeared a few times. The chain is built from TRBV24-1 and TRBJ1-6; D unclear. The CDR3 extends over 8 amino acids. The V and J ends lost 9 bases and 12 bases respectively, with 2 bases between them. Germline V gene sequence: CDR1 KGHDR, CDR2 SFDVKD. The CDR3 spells CATEPLHF. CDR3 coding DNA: TGTGCCACCGAACCCCTCCACTTT.

For the CDR3, the DNA is TGTGCCAGCAGCTTAGGGAGAGCAGGTTGGGAGACCCAGTACTTC. Amino acid sequence: CASSLGRAGWETQYF. The rearrangement uses TRBV7-9 and TRBJ2-5; D is ambiguous. This CDR3 contains 15 residues. Germline loops: CDR1 SEHNR, CDR2 FQNEAQ (reference sequence). Trimming took 1 base from V and 5 from J, leaving 14 bases between them.

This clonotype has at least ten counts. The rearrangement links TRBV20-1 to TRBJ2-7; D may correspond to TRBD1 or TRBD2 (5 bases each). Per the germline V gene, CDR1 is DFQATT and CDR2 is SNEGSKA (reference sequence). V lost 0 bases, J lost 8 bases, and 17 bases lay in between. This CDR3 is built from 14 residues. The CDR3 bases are TGCAGTGCTAGAGACCAGACGGGGCCCGGGCAGCAGTACTTC. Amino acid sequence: CSARDQTGPGQQYF.

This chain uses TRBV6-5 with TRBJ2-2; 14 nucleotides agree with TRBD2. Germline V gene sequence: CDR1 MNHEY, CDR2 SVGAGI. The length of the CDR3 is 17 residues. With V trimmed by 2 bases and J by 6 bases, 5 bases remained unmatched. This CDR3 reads CASSYPGTSGRPGELFF. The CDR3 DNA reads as TGTGCCAGCAGTTACCCGGGGACTAGCGGGAGACCCGGGGAGCTGTTTTTT.

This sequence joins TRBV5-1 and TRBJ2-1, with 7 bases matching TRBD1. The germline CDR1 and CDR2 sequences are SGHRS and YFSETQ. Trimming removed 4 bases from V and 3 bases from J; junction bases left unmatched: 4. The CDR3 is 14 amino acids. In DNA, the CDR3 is TGCGCCAGCAGCGGGGGACAGCTCTACAATGAGCAGTTCTTC. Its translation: CASSGGQLYNEQFF.

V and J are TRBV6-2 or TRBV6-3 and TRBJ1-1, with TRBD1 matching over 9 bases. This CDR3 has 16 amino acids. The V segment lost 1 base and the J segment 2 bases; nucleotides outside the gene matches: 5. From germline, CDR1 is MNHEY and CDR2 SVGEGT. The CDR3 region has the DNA TGTGCCAGCAGTTACTGGACAGGGGCTGGAAACACTGAAGCTTTCTTT. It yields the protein CASSYWTGAGNTEAFF.

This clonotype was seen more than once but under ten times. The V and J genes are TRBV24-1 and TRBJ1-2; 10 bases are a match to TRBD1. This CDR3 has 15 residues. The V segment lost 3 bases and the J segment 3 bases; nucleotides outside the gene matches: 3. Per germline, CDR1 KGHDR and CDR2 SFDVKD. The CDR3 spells CATSDRGQGDYGYTF. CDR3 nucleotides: TGTGCCACCAGTGATCGCGGACAGGGGGACTATGGCTACACCTTC.

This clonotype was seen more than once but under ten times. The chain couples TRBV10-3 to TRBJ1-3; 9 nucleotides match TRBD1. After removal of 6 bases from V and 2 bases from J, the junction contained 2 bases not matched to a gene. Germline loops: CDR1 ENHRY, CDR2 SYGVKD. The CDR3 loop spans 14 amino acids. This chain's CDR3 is CAISGQGTGNTIYF. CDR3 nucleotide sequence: TGTGCCATCAGCGGACAGGGGACTGGAAACACCATATATTTT.

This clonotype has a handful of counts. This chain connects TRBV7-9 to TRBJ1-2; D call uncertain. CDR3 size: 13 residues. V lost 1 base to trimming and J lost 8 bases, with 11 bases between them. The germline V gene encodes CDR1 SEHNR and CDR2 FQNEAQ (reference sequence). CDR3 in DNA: TGTGCCAGCAGCTTAGTATCGGTACCCGGCTACACCTTC. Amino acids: CASSLVSVPGYTF.

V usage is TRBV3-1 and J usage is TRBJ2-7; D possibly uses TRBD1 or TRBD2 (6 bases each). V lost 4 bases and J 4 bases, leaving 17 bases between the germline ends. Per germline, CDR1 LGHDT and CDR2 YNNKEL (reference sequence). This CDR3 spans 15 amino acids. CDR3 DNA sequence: TGTGCCAGCAGCCCCTATGTGGGGGGCGGTTACGAGCAGTACTTC. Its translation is CASSPYVGGGYEQYF.

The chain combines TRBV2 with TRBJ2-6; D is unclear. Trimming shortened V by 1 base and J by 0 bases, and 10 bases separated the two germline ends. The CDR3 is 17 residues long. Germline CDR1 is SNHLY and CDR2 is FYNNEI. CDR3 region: CASSEVAASSGANVLTF. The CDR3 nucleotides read TGTGCCAGCAGTGAAGTCGCGGCTAGCTCTGGGGCCAACGTCCTGACTTTC.

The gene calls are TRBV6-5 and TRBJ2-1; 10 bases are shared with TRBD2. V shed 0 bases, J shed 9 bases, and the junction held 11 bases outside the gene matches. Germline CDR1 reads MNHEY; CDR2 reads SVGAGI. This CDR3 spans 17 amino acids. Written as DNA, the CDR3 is TGTGCCAGCAGTTACTCCCGAGCGGGAGGGCTTAACGGTGAGCAGTTCTTC. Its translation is CASSYSRAGGLNGEQFF.

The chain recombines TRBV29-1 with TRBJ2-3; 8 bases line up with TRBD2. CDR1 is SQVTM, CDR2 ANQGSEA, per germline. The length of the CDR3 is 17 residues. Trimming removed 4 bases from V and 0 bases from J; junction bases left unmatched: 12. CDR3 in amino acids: CSVGREFPSGSTDTQYF. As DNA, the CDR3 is TGCAGCGTTGGAAGGGAGTTCCCTAGCGGGAGCACAGATACGCAGTATTTT.

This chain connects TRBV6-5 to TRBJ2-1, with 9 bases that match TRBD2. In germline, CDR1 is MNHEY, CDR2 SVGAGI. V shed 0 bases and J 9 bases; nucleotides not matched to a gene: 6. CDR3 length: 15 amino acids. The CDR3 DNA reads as TGTGCCAGCAGTTACTCTGCTAGCGGGGTGGGTGAGCAGTTCTTC. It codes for CASSYSASGVGEQFF.

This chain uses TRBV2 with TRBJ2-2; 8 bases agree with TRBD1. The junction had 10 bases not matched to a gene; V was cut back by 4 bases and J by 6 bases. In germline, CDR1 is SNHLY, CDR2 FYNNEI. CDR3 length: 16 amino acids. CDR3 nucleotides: TGTGCCAGCAGTGGGGTCGTGCGACAGGGGTCCGGGGAGCTGTTTTTT. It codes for CASSGVVRQGSGELFF.

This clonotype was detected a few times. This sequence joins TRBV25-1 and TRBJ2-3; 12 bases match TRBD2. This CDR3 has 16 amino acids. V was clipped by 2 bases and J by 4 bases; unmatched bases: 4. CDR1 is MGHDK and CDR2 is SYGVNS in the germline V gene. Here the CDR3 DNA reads TGTGCCAGCAGTGAACTACTAGCGGGAGGTGCAGATACGCAGTATTTT. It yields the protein CASSELLAGGADTQYF.

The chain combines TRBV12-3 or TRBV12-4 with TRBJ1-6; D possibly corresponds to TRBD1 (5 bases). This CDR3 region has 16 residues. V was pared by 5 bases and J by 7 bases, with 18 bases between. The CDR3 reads CASSPRGNQSNSPLHF. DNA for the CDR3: TGTGCCAGCAGTCCCCGGGGCAACCAGTCAAATTCACCCCTCCACTTT.

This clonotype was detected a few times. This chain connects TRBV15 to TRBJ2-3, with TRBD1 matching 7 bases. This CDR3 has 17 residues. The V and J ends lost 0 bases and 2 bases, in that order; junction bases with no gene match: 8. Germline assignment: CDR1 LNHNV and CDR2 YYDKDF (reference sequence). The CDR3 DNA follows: TGTGCCACCAGCAGAGATAGTAGGGGGCGAGCCACAGATACGCAGTATTTT. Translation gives CATSRDSRGRATDTQYF.

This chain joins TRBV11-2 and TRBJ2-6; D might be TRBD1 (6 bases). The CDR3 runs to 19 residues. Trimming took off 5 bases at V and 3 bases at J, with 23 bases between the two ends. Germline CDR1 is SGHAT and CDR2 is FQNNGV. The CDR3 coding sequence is TGTGCCAGCAGCCTCGGGCAGGGGATTCGTCGCTATGGGGCCAACGTCCTGACTTTC. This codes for CASSLGQGIRRYGANVLTF.

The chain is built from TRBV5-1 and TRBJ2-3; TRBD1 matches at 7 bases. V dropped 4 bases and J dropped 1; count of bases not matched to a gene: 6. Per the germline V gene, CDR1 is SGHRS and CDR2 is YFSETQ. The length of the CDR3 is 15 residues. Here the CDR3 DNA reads TGCGCCAGCAGCAGACAGGGAAGGCGCACAGATACGCAGTATTTT. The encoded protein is CASSRQGRRTDTQYF.

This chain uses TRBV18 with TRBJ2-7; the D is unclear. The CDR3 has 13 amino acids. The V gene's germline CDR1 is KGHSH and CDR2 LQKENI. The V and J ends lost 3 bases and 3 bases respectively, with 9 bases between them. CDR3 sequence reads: CASSPVDVYEQYF. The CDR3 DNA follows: TGTGCCAGCTCACCGGTGGACGTCTACGAGCAGTACTTC.

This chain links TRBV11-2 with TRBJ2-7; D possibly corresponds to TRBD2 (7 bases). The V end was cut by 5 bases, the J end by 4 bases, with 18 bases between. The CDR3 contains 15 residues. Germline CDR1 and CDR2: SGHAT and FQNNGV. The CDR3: CASSPESGGPYEQYF. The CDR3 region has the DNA TGTGCCAGCAGCCCGGAATCCGGGGGGCCGTACGAGCAGTACTTC.